This passage covers 30 T cell receptor beta chains from one sample sequenced in a study of OX40 agonist ivuxolimab in advanced cancers. This table comes from immunoSEQ multiplex PCR, and its TCRdb copy is limited to in-frame clones, with some not included. The sample contains tens of thousands of clones, roughly 88% of which appear only once. The source material was CD4+ or CD8+ T cells sorted from blood, sampled in a trial of the OX40 agonist ivuxolimab. These receptor sequences come from an adult with an advanced solid tumor such as melanoma, head and neck, liver or kidney cancer.

The chain uses TRBV27 and TRBJ2-1; maybe TRBD2 (6 bases). The CDR3 has 16 residues. The V end lost 1 base, the J end lost 8 bases, and 18 bases lay between the germline ends. Germline lookup yields CDR1 MNHEY and CDR2 SMNVEV (reference sequence). The CDR3 DNA follows: TGTGCCAGCAGTTTATATCGGGGGTCCGGGTTGGATGAGCAGTTCTTC. Its translation: CASSLYRGSGLDEQFF.

This clone was observed a few times. This chain uses TRBV30 with TRBJ2-7; D gene unclear. Trimming shortened V by 2 bases and J by 4 bases, and 6 bases separated the two germline ends. Germline V gives CDR1 GTSNPN, CDR2 SVGIG (reference sequence). The CDR3 length is 11 residues. The CDR3 region is CAWSTEYEQYF. In DNA, the CDR3 is TGTGCCTGGAGTACCGAGTACGAGCAGTACTTC.

The chain links TRBV6-1 to TRBJ1-4; D is ambiguous. The V end lost 7 bases, the J end lost 0 bases, and 9 bases lay between the germline ends. CDR1 is MNHNS and CDR2 is SASEGT in the germline V gene. The CDR3 has 14 amino acids. Written as DNA, the CDR3 is TGTGCCAGCATCTTGACGGCAACTAATGAAAAACTGTTTTTT. Translating it yields CASILTATNEKLFF.

This clone is judged medium-sized. As DNA, the CDR3 is TGTGCCAGCTGGCGCGGGGGGAGCTCCTACGAGCAGTACTTC. The encoded protein is CASWRGGSSYEQYF. The V and J genes are TRBV27 and TRBJ2-7, with TRBD2 matching 8 bases. The V and J ends lost 8 bases and 0 bases, in that order; junction bases with no gene match: 6. Looked up from germline, CDR1 is MNHEY and CDR2 is SMNVEV (reference sequence). CDR3 length: 14 amino acids.

Regarding this clone: Germline is not matched at one junction end, which may reflect a read error. The chain has TRBV6-6 and TRBJ2-7; TRBD1 matches 8 bases. In germline, CDR1 is MNHNY, CDR2 SVGAGI (reference sequence). The CDR3 is 15 amino acids. This CDR3 reads CAISDTTGVRDEQYF. In DNA form, the CDR3 reads TGTGCCATCAGTGATACGACAGGGGTCAGGGACGAGCAGTACTTC.

J is TRBJ2-7 and V is TRBV6-6; no definite D call. The V end was cut by 4 bases, the J end by 2 bases, with 15 bases between. In germline, CDR1 is MNHNY, CDR2 SVGAGI (reference sequence). The CDR3 runs to 15 residues. CDR3 loop: CASSSSGRAPYEQYF. CDR3 DNA: TGTGCCAGCAGTTCCTCCGGAAGGGCCCCCTACGAGCAGTACTTC.

The genes are TRBV6-6 and TRBJ2-1; 9 bases agree with TRBD2. This CDR3 contains 14 residues. Per germline, CDR1 MNHNY and CDR2 SVGAGI (reference sequence). After removal of 4 bases from V and 9 bases from J, the junction contained 7 bases not matched to a gene. CDR3 sequence (DNA): TGTGCCAGCAGTTTGGTGGCGGGAGGGGGTGAGCAGTTCTTC. It specifies CASSLVAGGGEQFF.

This chain connects TRBV6-6 to TRBJ2-5; D tentatively fits TRBD1 or TRBD2 (5 bases each). The CDR3 sequence is 12 residues long. Germline lookup yields CDR1 MNHNY and CDR2 SVGAGI (reference sequence). Trimming left V 2 bases short and J 12 bases short, with 13 bases between. In nucleotides, the CDR3 is TGTGCCAGCAGTTACGGGACCGGCGTGAAGTACTTC. Translating gives CASSYGTGVKYF.

The chain is built from TRBV14 and TRBJ2-1; D call uncertain. CDR1 and CDR2 from the germline V gene are SGHDN and FVKESK. This CDR3 region has 16 residues. V was shortened by 0 bases and J by 0 bases, with 9 bases between the two germline ends. CDR3: CASSQETPTSYNEQFF. In DNA, the CDR3 is TGTGCCAGCAGCCAAGAGACTCCCACCTCCTACAATGAGCAGTTCTTC.

V usage is TRBV7-2 and J usage is TRBJ2-7; D is undetermined. Germline V gene data show CDR1 as SGHTA and CDR2 as FQGNSA. With 0 bases removed from V and 0 bases from J, the gap between germline ends came to 6 bases. This CDR3 is 14 amino acids long. CDR3 region: CASSLAVPSYEQYF. CDR3 sequence (DNA): TGTGCCAGCAGCTTAGCTGTGCCCTCCTACGAGCAGTACTTC.

The rearrangement links TRBV5-4 to TRBJ2-1, with D maybe TRBD1 (6 bases). CDR1 SGHNT and CDR2 YYREEE come from the germline V gene (reference sequence). CDR3 length equals 15 residues. Deletions cut 0 bases from V and 3 bases from J, with 10 bases between. The CDR3 reads CASSLEQGRYNEQFF. The DNA of the CDR3 is TGTGCCAGCAGCTTGGAACAGGGCCGCTACAATGAGCAGTTCTTC.

The chain couples TRBV6-6 to TRBJ1-6; 7 bases align to TRBD1. Germline V gene sequence: CDR1 MNHNY, CDR2 SVGAGI (reference sequence). V gave up 7 bases and J gave up 7 bases; unmatched junction bases: 7. The CDR3 is made up of 14 amino acids. In DNA form, the CDR3 reads TGTGCCAGCAATTTTCGGGGACAGAATTCACCCCTCCACTTT. Encoded protein: CASNFRGQNSPLHF.

The gene calls are TRBV7-8 and TRBJ2-2; D gene ambiguous. Germline V gene sequence: CDR1 SGHVS, CDR2 FQNEAQ. The CDR3 is 14 residues long. The V end lost 1 base, the J end lost 1 base, and 4 bases lay between the germline ends. The CDR3 sequence: CASSLGWNTGELFF. The CDR3 DNA follows: TGTGCCAGCAGCTTAGGCTGGAACACCGGGGAGCTGTTTTTT.

The rearrangement links TRBV5-1 to TRBJ2-1, with D possibly TRBD2 on 5 matching bases. The V gene lost 4 bases and the J gene lost 7 bases, with 6 bases spanning the gap. This CDR3 comprises 11 residues. The germline gives CDR1 SGHRS, CDR2 YFSETQ. The CDR3: CASSRRNEQFF. CDR3 DNA: TGCGCCAGCAGCCGGAGGAATGAGCAGTTCTTC.

The J gene is TRBJ2-3, the V gene TRBV6-6; D unresolved. This CDR3 is built from 12 residues. Germline V gives CDR1 MNHNY, CDR2 SVGAGI (reference sequence). Trimming pared 7 bases from V and 2 bases from J, leaving 7 bases between. The CDR3 here is CASNVLTDTQYF. As DNA, the CDR3 is TGTGCCAGCAACGTTCTCACAGATACGCAGTATTTT.

The V and J genes are TRBV6-1 and TRBJ2-6; a weak D match, TRBD1 (6 bases). V was cut by 6 bases and J by 2 bases, with 8 bases left in between. CDR3 length equals 14 residues. Germline CDR1 reads MNHNS; CDR2 reads SASEGT. The CDR3 coding sequence is TGTGCCAGCAGAGGGGGTGCTGGGGCCAACGTCCTGACTTTC. Residues: CASRGGAGANVLTF.

The V and J genes are TRBV7-8 and TRBJ2-1; D gene ambiguous. V was pared by 1 base and J by 1 base, with 11 bases between. CDR1 is SGHVS and CDR2 is FQNEAQ in the germline V gene. The CDR3 sequence is 16 residues long. DNA for the CDR3: TGTGCCAGCAGCTTAGAGTGGAGTAGGTCCTACAATGAGCAGTTCTTC. Its protein is CASSLEWSRSYNEQFF.

The genes are TRBV4-3 and TRBJ2-5, with D hard to call. The end of the DNA aligns better with TRBJ2-7, so the J call may be wrong. The CDR3 is 13 residues long. CDR1 and CDR2 (germline): LGHNA, YSLEER. The CDR3 nucleotides are TGCGCCAGCAGCCAAGGATTCGAGTACGAGCAGTACTTC. It codes for CASSQGFEYEQYF.

This clone has a single count. V is TRBV7-3 and J is TRBJ2-5, with D maybe TRBD2 (6 bases). The CDR3 covers 14 residues. Trimming shortened V by 5 bases and J by 4 bases, and 14 bases separated the two germline ends. Germline values: CDR1 SGHTA, CDR2 FQGTGA. As DNA, the CDR3 is TGTGCCAGCAGCGTGACTAGTTGGGCAGAGACCCAGTACTTC. This sequence encodes CASSVTSWAETQYF.

This chain connects TRBV7-2 to TRBJ2-7; TRBD2 matches 12 bases. The CDR3 runs to 15 residues. The J segment lost 2 bases and the V segment lost 5 bases, leaving 4 bases of the junction unmatched. Germline assignment: CDR1 SGHTA and CDR2 FQGNSA. CDR3 residues: CASSPSGRATYEQYF. The CDR3 nucleotides are TGTGCCAGCAGCCCTAGCGGGAGGGCTACCTACGAGCAGTACTTC.

The V gene is TRBV7-3, the J gene TRBJ2-1, with D possibly being TRBD1 or TRBD2 (5 bases each). Germline CDR1 and CDR2: SGHTA and FQGTGA. Between the trimmed V and J ends, which lost 4 bases and 12 bases, there was a span of 19 bases. The CDR3 length is 14 residues. DNA of the CDR3: TGTGCCAGCAGCTCTAGTGGGGCCGGGATGGCGCAGTTCTTC. This sequence encodes CASSSSGAGMAQFF.

The DNA of the CDR3 is TGTGCCAGCAGCTCATATCAGGGGAAGAACGAGCAGTACTTC. This translates into CASSSYQGKNEQYF. The chain carries TRBV5-4 and TRBJ2-7, with D perhaps matching TRBD1 (6 bases). Germline V gene data show CDR1 as SGHNT and CDR2 as YYREEE (reference sequence). The V end was cut by 3 bases, the J end by 5 bases, with 15 bases between. The CDR3 is 14 amino acids.

V and J are TRBV4-1 and TRBJ2-1, with D perhaps being TRBD1 or TRBD2 (5 bases each). Trimming took off 0 bases at V and 8 bases at J, with 14 bases between the two ends. The CDR3 consists of 15 residues. CDR1 and CDR2 (germline): MGHRA, YSYEKL. For the CDR3, the DNA is TGCGCCAGCAGCCAAGATTTGGCCCTGGGGGATGAGCAGTTCTTC. It is translated as CASSQDLALGDEQFF.

The count of this clone is one. The chain carries TRBV5-1 and TRBJ2-7, with 10 nucleotides matching TRBD2. The CDR3 contains 15 residues. CDR1 is SGHRS, CDR2 YFSETQ, per germline. With V trimmed by 4 bases and J by 4 bases, 8 bases remained unmatched. The CDR3 region is CASSPLGLAAYEQYF. In DNA, the CDR3 is TGCGCCAGCAGCCCACTCGGACTAGCGGCTTACGAGCAGTACTTC.

The rearrangement links TRBV28 to TRBJ1-1; possibly TRBD1 for D (6 bases). The CDR3 length is 15 residues. Germline V gene sequence: CDR1 MDHEN, CDR2 SYDVKM. Between the trimmed V and J ends, which lost 5 bases and 4 bases, there was a span of 17 bases. This chain's CDR3 is CASSPWGGGSTEAFF. The CDR3 DNA reads as TGTGCCAGCAGTCCCTGGGGGGGCGGGAGCACTGAAGCTTTCTTT.

The V gene is TRBV27, the J gene TRBJ2-1; 10 nucleotides agree with TRBD2. Germline loops: CDR1 MNHEY, CDR2 SMNVEV (reference sequence). Trimming removed 4 bases from V and 8 bases from J; junction bases left unmatched: 2. This CDR3 is 13 amino acids long. The CDR3: CASSYLAGDEQFF. CDR3 nucleotides: TGTGCCAGCAGTTACCTAGCGGGAGATGAGCAGTTCTTC.

This clone was picked up one time. This sequence joins TRBV11-2 and TRBJ2-7, with 9 bases lining up with TRBD1. Losses at the gene ends were 0 bases for V and 3 bases for J; bases not matched to a gene: 6. Germline V gives CDR1 SGHAT, CDR2 FQNNGV. This CDR3 is built from 16 residues. The CDR3 DNA reads as TGTGCCAGCAGCTTAGATCTTGGACAGGGGTACTACGAGCAGTACTTC. It codes for CASSLDLGQGYYEQYF.

The gene calls are TRBV6-5 and TRBJ2-3; a possible D gene is TRBD2 (5 bases). Germline V lookup: CDR1 MNHEY, CDR2 SVGAGI. This CDR3 is built from 11 residues. DNA of the CDR3: TGTTCGGCGTCACGAGGGGATACGCAGTATTTT. Its translation: CSASRGDTQYF.

This chain links TRBV2 with TRBJ2-1; 11 bases map to TRBD2. CDR3 size: 16 residues. J lost 7 bases, V lost 10 bases, and 15 bases had no gene match. Germline-derived CDR1 and CDR2 are SNHLY and FYNNEI. This CDR3 is CATPQATSGDSNEQFF. The CDR3 region has the DNA TGTGCCACCCCGCAGGCGACTAGCGGGGATAGTAATGAGCAGTTCTTC.

A word on this clone: Additional DNA sequences in this sample encode the identical CDR3. This chain connects TRBV28 to TRBJ2-2; D is unclear. V lost 6 bases and J lost 8, with 10 bases in between. Germline CDR1 reads MDHEN; CDR2 reads SYDVKM. This CDR3 comprises 12 residues. This CDR3 reads CASSTTAGELFF. CDR3 nucleotide sequence: TGTGCCAGCAGCACGACTGCAGGGGAGCTGTTTTTT.